This TCR beta chain emerged from a study of cytomegalovirus exposure and HLA in healthy donors. Overall study results and limits: Cytomegalovirus association was listed for about 150 TCR beta chains.

Researchers ran the PCR with 60 Vbeta and 13 Jbeta primers. Using immunoSEQ multiplex PCR, the repertoire was profiled, and TCRdb retains in-frame clones only, with some absent. The repertoire table contains 95,000 to 150,000 clones. In regard to this clone: Antigen specificity is unknown.

Donors had nominal health at sampling but likely had unrecorded immune exposures. The germline CDR1 and CDR2 sequences are SGHRS and YFSETQ. This CDR3 has 14 amino acids. V was clipped by 7 bases and J by 2 bases; unmatched bases: 8. The V gene is TRBV5-1, the J gene TRBJ1-1; 7 nucleotides align to TRBD1. Source material: PBMCs. The receptor was derived from a man aged 18 to 35 in good health and CMV-seronegative. The CDR3 DNA follows: TGCGCCAGCTCAACCGGGACAGTCAACACTGAAGCTTTCTTT. Protein: CASSTGTVNTEAFF.